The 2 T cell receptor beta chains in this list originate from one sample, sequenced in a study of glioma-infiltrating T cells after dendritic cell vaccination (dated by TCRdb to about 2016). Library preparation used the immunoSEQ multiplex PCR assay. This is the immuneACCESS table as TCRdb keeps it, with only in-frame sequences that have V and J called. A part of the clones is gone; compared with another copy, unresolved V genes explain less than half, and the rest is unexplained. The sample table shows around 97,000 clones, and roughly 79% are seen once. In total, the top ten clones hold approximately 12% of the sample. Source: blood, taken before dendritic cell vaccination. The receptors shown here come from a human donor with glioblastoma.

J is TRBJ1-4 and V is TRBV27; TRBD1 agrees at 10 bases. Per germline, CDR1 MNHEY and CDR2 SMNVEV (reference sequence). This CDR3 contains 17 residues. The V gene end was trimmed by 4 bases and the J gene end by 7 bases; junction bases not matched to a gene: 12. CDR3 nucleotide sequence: TGTGCCAGCAGTTACAGCATCGACAGGGGGCATGGTGAAAAACTGTTTTTT. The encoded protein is CASSYSIDRGHGEKLFF.

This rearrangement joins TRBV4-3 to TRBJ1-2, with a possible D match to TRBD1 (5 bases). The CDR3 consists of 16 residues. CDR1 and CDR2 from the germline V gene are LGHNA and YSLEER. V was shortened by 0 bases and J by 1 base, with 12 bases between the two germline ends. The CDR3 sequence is CASSQDEDRLNYGYTF. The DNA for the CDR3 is TGCGCCAGCAGCCAAGATGAAGACAGACTTAACTATGGCTACACCTTC.